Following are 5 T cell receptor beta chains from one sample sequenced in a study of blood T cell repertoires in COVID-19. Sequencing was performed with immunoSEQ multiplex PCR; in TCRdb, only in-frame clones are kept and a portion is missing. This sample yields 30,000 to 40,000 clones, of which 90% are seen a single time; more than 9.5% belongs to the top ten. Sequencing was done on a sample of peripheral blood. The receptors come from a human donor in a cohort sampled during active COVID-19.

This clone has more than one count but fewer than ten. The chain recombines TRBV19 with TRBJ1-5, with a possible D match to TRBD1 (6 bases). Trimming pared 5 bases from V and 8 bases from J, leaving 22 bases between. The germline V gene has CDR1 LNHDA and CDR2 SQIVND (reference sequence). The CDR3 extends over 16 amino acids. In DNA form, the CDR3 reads TGTGCCAGTAGTCTCGCCCTACAGGGCCTCGGGGAGCCCCAGCATTTT. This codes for CASSLALQGLGEPQHF.

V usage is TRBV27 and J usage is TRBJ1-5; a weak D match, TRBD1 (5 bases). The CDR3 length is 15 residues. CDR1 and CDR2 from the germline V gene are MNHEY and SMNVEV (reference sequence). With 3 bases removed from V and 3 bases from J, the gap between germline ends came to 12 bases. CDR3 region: CASSLQKGANQPQHF. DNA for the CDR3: TGTGCCAGCAGTTTGCAGAAAGGGGCCAATCAGCCCCAGCATTTT.

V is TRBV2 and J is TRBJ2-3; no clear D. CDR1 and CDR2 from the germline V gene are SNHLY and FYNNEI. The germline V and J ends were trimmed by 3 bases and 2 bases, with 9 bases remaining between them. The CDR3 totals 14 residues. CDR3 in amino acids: CASSDTENTDTQYF. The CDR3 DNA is TGTGCCAGCAGTGATACGGAGAACACAGATACGCAGTATTTT.

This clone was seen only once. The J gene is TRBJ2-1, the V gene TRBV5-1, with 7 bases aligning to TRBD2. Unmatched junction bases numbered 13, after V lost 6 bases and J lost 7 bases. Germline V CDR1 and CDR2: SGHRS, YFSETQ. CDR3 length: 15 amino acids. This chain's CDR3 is CASNPWAGVSNEQFF. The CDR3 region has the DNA TGCGCCAGCAACCCCTGGGCGGGAGTATCAAATGAGCAGTTCTTC.

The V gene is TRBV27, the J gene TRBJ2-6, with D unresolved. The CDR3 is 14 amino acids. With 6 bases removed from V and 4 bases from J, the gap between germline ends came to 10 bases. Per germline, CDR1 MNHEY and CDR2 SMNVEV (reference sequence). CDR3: CASSNLGGANVLTF. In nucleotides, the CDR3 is TGTGCCAGCAGCAACTTGGGCGGGGCCAACGTCCTGACTTTC. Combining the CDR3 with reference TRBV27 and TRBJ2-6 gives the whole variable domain EAQVTQNPRYLITVTGKKLTVTCSQNMNHEYMSWYRQDPGLGLRQIYYSMNVEVTDKGDVPEGYKVSRKEKRNFPLILESPSPNQTSLYFCASSNLGGANVLTFGAGSRLTVL.